This T cell receptor (beta chain) was sequenced in a study of response to subunit inactivated influenza vaccine. Regarding the study as a whole: Authors suggested each seasonal flu vaccination may recruit only limited numbers of new T cells.

TCRdb reprocessed the RT-PCR reads with MiXCR, giving one entry per CDR3 protein. The sample lists roughly 700,000 distinct CDR3 sequences, around 13% occurring once. The sample holds a few counts of this clonotype. Its antigen remains unidentified. The V end lost 5 bases, the J end lost 7 bases, and 9 bases lay between the germline ends. The CDR3 is made up of 11 amino acids. Germline V gene sequence: CDR1 MNHEY, CDR2 SMNVEV (reference sequence). This sample comprised PBMCs from blood, obtained approximately 15 days before vaccination. This TCR was sampled from a man aged 50 to 59 who received an inactivated influenza vaccine. The chain carries TRBV27 and TRBJ2-7; D possibly corresponds to TRBD2 (5 bases). CDR3 nucleotides: TGTGCCAGCAGTCACGGGATTGAGCAGTACTTC. Its translation: CASSHGIEQYF.